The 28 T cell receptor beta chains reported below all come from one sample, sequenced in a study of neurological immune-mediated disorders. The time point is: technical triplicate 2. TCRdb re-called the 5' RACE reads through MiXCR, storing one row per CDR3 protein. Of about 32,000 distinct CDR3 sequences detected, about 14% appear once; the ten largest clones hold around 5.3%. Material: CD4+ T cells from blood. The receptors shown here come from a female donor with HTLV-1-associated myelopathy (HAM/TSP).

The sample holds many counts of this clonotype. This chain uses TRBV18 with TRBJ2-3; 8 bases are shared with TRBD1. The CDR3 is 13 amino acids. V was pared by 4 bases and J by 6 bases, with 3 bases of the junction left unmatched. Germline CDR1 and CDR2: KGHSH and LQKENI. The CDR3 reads CASSQDRADTQYF. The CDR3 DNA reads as TGTGCCAGCTCACAGGACAGGGCTGATACGCAGTATTTT. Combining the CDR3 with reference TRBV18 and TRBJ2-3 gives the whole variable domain NAGVMQNPRHLVRRRGQEARLRCSPMKGHSHVYWYRQLPEEGLKFMVYLQKENIIDESGMPKERFSAEFPKEGPSILRIQQVVRGDSAAYFCASSQDRADTQYFGPGTRLTVL.

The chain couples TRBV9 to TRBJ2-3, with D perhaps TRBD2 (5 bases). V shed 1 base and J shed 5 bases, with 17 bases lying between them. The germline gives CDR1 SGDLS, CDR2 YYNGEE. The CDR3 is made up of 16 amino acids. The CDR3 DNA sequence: TGTGCCAGCAGCGTAAGGACTGGCGGACTTCTAGATACGCAGTATTTT. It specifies CASSVRTGGLLDTQYF.

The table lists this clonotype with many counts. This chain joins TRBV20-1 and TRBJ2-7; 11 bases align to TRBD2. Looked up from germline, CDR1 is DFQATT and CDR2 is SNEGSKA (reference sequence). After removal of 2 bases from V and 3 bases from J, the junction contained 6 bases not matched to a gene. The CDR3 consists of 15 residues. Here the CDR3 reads CSARSPTSGNYEQYF. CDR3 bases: TGCAGTGCTAGATCGCCGACTAGCGGGAACTACGAGCAGTACTTC.

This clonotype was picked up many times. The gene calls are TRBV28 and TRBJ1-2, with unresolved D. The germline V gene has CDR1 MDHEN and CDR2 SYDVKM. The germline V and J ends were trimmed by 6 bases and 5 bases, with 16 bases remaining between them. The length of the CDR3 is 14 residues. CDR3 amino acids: CASSSPDLRYGYTF. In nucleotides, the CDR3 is TGTGCCAGCAGCTCCCCGGACCTTAGGTATGGCTACACCTTC.

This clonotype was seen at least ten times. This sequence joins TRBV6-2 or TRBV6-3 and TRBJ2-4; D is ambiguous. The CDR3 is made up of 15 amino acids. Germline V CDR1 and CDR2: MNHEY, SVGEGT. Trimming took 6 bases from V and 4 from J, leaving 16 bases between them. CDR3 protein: CASRARPASKNIQYF. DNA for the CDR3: TGTGCCAGCAGGGCTAGGCCAGCGTCGAAAAACATTCAGTACTTC.

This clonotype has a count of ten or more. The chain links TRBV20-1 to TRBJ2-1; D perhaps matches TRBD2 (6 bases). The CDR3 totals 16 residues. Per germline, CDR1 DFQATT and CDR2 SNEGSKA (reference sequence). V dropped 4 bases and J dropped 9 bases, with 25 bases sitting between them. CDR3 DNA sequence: TGCAGTGCTACACCGATGTCGGGGGAGATCGTCGCTGAGCAGTTCTTC. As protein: CSATPMSGEIVAEQFF.

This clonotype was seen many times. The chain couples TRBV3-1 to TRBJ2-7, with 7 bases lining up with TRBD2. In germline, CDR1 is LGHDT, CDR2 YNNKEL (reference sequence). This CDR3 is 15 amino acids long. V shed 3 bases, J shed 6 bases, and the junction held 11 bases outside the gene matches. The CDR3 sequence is CASSQGYGGRGEQYF. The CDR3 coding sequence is TGTGCCAGCAGCCAGGGTTATGGCGGGAGAGGCGAGCAGTACTTC.

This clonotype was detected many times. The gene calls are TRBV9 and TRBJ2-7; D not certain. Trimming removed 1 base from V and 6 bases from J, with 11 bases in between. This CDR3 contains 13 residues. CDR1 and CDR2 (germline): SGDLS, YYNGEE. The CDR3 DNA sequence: TGTGCCAGCAGCGTAACTCTTACGGGCGAGCAGTACTTC. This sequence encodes CASSVTLTGEQYF. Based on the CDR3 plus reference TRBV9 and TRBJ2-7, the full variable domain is DSGVTQTPKHLITATGQRVTLRCSPRSGDLSVYWYQQSLDQGLQFLIQYYNGEERAKGNILERFSAQQFPDLHSELNLSSLELGDSALYFCASSVTLTGEQYFGPGTRLTVT.

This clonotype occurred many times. The CDR3 nucleotides are TGTGCCAGCAGCCCTTTGCCGTGGCTAGCGGGAGGGATATCCGGGGAGCTGTTTTTT. Translating gives CASSPLPWLAGGISGELFF. This rearrangement joins TRBV7-3 to TRBJ2-2, with 12 positions matching TRBD2. V lost 5 bases to trimming and J lost 6 bases; unmatched junction nucleotides: 16. The germline CDR1 and CDR2 sequences are SGHTA and FQGTGA. CDR3 size: 19 residues.

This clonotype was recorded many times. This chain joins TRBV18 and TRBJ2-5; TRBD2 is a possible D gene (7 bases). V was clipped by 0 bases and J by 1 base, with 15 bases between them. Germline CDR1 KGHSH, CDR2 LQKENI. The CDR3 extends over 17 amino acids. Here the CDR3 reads CASSPPSGGSAQETQYF. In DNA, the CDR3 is TGTGCCAGCTCACCACCTTCGGGGGGCAGTGCCCAAGAGACCCAGTACTTC.

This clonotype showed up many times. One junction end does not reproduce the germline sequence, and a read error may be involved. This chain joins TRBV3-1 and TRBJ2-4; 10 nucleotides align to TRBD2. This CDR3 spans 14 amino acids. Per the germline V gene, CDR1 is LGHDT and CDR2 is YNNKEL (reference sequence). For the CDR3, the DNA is TGTGCCAGCAGCTTTCCTAGCGGGGGTGGGTCTCTACACTTC. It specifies CASSFPSGGGSLHF.

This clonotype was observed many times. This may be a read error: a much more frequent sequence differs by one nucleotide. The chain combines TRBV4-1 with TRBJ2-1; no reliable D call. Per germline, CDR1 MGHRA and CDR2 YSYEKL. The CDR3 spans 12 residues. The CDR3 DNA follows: TGCGCCGGCAGCCAAGAAGTGGGTGAGCAGTTCTTC. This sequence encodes CAGSQEVGEQFF.

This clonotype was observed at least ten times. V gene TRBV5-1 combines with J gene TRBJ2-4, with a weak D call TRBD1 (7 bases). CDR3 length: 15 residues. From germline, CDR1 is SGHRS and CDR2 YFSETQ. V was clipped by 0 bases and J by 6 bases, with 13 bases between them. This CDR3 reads CASSLGGTDLNIQYF. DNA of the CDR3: TGCGCCAGCAGCTTGGGCGGGACAGACTTAAACATTCAGTACTTC.

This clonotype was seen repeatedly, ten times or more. CDR3 nucleotides: TGCGCCAGCAGCTTCGGGACACTCGCAACTAATGAAAAACTGTTTTTT. It yields the protein CASSFGTLATNEKLFF. The chain has TRBV5-1 and TRBJ1-4, with TRBD1 as a possible D gene (6 bases). Germline V lookup: CDR1 SGHRS, CDR2 YFSETQ. With 2 bases removed from V and 0 bases from J, the gap between germline ends came to 11 bases. The CDR3 consists of 16 residues. Using reference TRBV5-1 and TRBJ1-4 for the parts outside the CDR3, the full variable domain is KAGVTQTPRYLIKTRGQQVTLSCSPISGHRSVSWYQQTPGQGLQFLFEYFSETQRNKGNFPGRFSGRQFSNSRSEMNVSTLELGDSALYLCASSFGTLATNEKLFFGSGTQLSVL.

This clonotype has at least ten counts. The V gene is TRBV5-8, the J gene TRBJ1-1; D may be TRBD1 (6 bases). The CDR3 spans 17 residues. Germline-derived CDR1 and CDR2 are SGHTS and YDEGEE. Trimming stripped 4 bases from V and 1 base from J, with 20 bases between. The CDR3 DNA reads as TGTGCCAGCAGCCCCTACGTAGGGGGGCGGACGAACACTGAAGCTTTCTTT. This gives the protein CASSPYVGGRTNTEAFF. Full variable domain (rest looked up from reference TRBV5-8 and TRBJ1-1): EAGVTQSPTHLIKTRGQQATLRCSPISGHTSVYWYQQALGLGLQFLLWYDEGEERNRGNFPPRFSGRQFPNYSSELNVNALELEDSALYLCASSPYVGGRTNTEAFFGQGTRLTVV.

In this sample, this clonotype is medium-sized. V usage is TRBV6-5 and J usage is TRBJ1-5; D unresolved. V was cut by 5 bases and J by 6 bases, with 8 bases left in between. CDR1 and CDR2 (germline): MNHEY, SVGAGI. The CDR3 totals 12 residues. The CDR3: CASSTRGQPQHF. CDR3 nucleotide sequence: TGTGCCAGCAGTACGCGGGGTCAGCCCCAGCATTTT.

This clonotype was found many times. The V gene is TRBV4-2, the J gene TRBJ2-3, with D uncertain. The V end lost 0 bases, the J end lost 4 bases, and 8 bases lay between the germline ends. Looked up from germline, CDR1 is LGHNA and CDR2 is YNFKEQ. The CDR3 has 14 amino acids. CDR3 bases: TGTGCCAGCAGCCAAGAAATGGTGGCAGATACGCAGTATTTT. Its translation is CASSQEMVADTQYF.

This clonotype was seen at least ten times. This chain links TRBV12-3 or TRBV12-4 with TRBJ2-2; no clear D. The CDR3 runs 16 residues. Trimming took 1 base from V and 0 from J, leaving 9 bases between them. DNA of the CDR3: TGTGCCAGCAGTTTAGGGCGGCCAGCGAACACCGGGGAGCTGTTTTTT. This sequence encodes CASSLGRPANTGELFF.

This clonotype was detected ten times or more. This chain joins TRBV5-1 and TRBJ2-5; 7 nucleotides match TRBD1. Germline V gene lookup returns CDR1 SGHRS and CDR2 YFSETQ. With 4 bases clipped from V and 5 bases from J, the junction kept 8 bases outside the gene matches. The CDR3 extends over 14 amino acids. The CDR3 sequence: CASSPGGRGETQYF. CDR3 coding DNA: TGCGCCAGCAGCCCAGGGGGAAGAGGGGAGACCCAGTACTTC.

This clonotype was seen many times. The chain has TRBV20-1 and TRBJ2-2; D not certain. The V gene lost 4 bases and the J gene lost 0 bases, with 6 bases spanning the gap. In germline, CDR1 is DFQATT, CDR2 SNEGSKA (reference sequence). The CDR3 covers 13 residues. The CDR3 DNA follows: TGCAGTGCTATTCAGGCGAACACCGGGGAGCTGTTTTTT. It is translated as CSAIQANTGELFF.

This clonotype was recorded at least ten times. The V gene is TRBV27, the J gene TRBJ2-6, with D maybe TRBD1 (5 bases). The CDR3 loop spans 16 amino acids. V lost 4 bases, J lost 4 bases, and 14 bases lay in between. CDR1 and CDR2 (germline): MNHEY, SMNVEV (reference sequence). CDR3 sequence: CASSSIYRLGANVLTF. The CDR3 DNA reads TGTGCCAGCAGTTCAATTTACAGGTTGGGGGCCAACGTCCTGACTTTC. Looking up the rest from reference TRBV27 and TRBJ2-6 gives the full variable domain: EAQVTQNPRYLITVTGKKLTVTCSQNMNHEYMSWYRQDPGLGLRQIYYSMNVEVTDKGDVPEGYKVSRKEKRNFPLILESPSPNQTSLYFCASSSIYRLGANVLTFGAGSRLTVL.

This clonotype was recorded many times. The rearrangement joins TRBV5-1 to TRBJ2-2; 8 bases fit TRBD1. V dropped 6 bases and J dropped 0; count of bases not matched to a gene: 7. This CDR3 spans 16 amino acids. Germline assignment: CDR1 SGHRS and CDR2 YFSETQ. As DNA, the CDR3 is TGCGCCAGCATCCCCGGGACAGGATCGAACACCGGGGAGCTGTTTTTT. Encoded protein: CASIPGTGSNTGELFF.

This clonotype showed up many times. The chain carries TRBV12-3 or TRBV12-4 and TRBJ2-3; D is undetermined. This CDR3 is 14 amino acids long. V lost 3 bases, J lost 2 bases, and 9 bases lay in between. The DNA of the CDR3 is TGTGCCAGCAGTTTTCTGGCAGTCACAGATACGCAGTATTTT. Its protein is CASSFLAVTDTQYF.

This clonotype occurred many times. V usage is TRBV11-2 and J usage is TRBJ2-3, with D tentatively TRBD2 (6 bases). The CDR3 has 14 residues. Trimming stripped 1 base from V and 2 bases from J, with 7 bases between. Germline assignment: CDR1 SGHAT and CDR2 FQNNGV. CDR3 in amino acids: CASSLGGVTDTQYF. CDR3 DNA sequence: TGTGCCAGCAGCTTAGGGGGGGTCACAGATACGCAGTATTTT.

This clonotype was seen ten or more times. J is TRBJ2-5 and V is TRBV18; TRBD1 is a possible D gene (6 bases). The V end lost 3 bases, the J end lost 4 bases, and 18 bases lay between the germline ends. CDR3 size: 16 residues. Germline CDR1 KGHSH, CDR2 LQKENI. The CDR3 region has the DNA TGTGCCAGCTCACCCCTCACAGGGAGCCTCGGAGAGACCCAGTACTTC. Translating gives CASSPLTGSLGETQYF. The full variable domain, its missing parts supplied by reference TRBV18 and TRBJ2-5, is NAGVMQNPRHLVRRRGQEARLRCSPMKGHSHVYWYRQLPEEGLKFMVYLQKENIIDESGMPKERFSAEFPKEGPSILRIQQVVRGDSAAYFCASSPLTGSLGETQYFGPGTRLLVL.

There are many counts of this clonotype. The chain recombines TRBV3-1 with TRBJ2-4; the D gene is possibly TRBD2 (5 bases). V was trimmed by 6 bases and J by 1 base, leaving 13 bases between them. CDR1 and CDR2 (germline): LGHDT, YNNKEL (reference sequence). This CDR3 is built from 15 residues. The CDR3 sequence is CASRNGLDAKNIQYF. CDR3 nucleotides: TGTGCCAGCAGAAACGGACTGGACGCCAAAAACATTCAGTACTTC.

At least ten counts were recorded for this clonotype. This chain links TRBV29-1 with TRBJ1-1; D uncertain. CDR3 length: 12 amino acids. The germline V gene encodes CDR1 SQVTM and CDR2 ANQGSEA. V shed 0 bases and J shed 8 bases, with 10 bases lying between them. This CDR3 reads CSVEDLGREAFF. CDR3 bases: TGCAGCGTTGAAGATCTCGGCAGGGAAGCTTTCTTT.

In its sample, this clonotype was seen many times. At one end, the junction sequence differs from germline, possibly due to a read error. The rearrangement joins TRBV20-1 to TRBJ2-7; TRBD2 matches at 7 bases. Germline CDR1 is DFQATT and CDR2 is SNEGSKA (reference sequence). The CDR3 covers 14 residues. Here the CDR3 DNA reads TGCAGTGCTAGGAGAGCGGGGCGCTCCTACGAGCACTACTTC. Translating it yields CSARRAGRSYEHYF.